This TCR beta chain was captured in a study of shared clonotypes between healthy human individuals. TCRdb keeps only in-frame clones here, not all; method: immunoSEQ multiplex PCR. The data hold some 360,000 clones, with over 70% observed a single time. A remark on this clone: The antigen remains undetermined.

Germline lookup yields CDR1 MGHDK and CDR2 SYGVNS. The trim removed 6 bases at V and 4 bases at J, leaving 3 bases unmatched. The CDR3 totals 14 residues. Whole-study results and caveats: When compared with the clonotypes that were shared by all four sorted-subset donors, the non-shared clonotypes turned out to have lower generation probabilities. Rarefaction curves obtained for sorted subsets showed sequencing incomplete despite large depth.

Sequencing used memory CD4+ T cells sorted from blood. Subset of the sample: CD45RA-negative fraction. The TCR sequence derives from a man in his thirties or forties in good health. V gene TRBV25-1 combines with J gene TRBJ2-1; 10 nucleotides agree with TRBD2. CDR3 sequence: CASRVAGGYNEQFF. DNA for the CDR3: TGTGCCAGCAGGGTAGCGGGAGGATACAATGAGCAGTTCTTC. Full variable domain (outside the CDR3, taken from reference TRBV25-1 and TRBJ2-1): EADIYQTPRYLVIGTGKKITLECSQTMGHDKMYWYQQDPGMELHLIHYSYGVNSTEKGDLSSESTVSRIRTEHFPLTLESARPSHTSQYLCASRVAGGYNEQFFGPGTRLTVL.